These 5 T cell receptor beta chains share one sample of origin, sequenced in a study of blood T cell repertoires in COVID-19. The method was immunoSEQ multiplex PCR; TCRdb's version includes in-frame clones alone and lacks a portion of them. Here the sample spans approximately 190,000 clones, around 80% being singletons. Sequencing used peripheral blood. The receptors come from a man aged 60-69 years with acute or convalescent COVID-19.

V and J are TRBV27 and TRBJ1-6; 10 bases fit TRBD1. The CDR3 has 17 amino acids. Germline values: CDR1 MNHEY, CDR2 SMNVEV (reference sequence). V shed 4 bases and J 3 bases; nucleotides not matched to a gene: 6. The CDR3 protein is CASSSGQGSHYNSPLHF. In DNA form, the CDR3 reads TGTGCCAGCAGTTCGGGACAGGGGTCGCACTATAATTCACCCCTCCACTTT.

V is TRBV30 and J is TRBJ1-4; D is perhaps TRBD1 (6 bases). Germline CDR1 reads GTSNPN; CDR2 reads SVGIG (reference sequence). Trimming removed 5 bases from V and 2 bases from J, with 12 bases in between. The CDR3 sequence is 14 residues long. CDR3 in amino acids: CAWGKQGTNEKLFF. The CDR3, as DNA: TGTGCCTGGGGGAAACAGGGTACTAATGAAAAACTGTTTTTT.

V is TRBV6-5 and J is TRBJ1-6, with TRBD1 as a possible D gene (6 bases). The germline gives CDR1 MNHEY, CDR2 SVGAGI. Between the trimmed V and J ends, which lost 2 bases and 5 bases, there was a span of 10 bases. The CDR3 is 15 amino acids. DNA for the CDR3: TGTGCCAGCAGTTACACGGGACAAGATAATTCACCCCTCCACTTT. The encoded protein is CASSYTGQDNSPLHF.

The chain joins TRBV19 to TRBJ1-5; 7 bases fit TRBD1. CDR1 is LNHDA and CDR2 is SQIVND in the germline V gene (reference sequence). The CDR3 has 18 amino acids. Trimming cost V 0 bases and J 4 bases; bases outside gene matches: 12. The CDR3 sequence is CASSIDPHRTGWNQPQHF. The CDR3, as DNA: TGTGCCAGTAGTATAGATCCCCACCGGACAGGATGGAATCAGCCCCAGCATTTT. Variable domain in full (rest from reference TRBV19 and TRBJ1-5): DGGITQSPKYLFRKEGQNVTLSCEQNLNHDAMYWYRQDPGQGLRLIYYSQIVNDFQKGDIAEGYSVSREKKESFPLTVTSAQKNPTAFYLCASSIDPHRTGWNQPQHFGDGTRLSIL.

This clone was seen a handful of times. The chain recombines TRBV3-1 (or the pseudogene TRBV3-2) with TRBJ2-3, with TRBD2 identical over 8 bases. The CDR3 length is 16 residues. In germline, CDR1 is LGHDT, CDR2 YNNKEL (reference sequence). With 1 base clipped from V and 4 bases from J, the junction kept 7 bases outside the gene matches. CDR3 residues: CASSQGLAFTSDTQYF. As DNA, the CDR3 is TGTGCCAGCAGCCAAGGACTAGCGTTCACTTCAGATACGCAGTATTTT.